This T cell receptor (beta chain) was identified in a study of shared clonotypes between healthy human individuals. Study-level background: Three CD4 naive, three CD4 memory, two CD8 naive and one CD8 memory plate were used per donor. Broader study findings: Rarefaction gave evidence that sorted-subset sequencing remained incomplete despite large depth.

The V end lost 3 bases, the J end lost 1 base, and 9 bases lay between the germline ends. Germline V gene sequence: CDR1 MDHEN, CDR2 SYDVKM. CDR3 length: 14 residues. As concerns this clone: What it recognizes is unknown.

In the original workflow: ImmunoSEQ sequences covered only the junction and lacked quality scores; filtering therefore differed. The assay was immunoSEQ multiplex PCR, and TCRdb's table has in-frame clones only and misses some. The V and J calls and clone size come from that table; D and trimming were worked out from the DNA. Of over 850,000 clones listed, more than 75% are singletons. This receptor was identified in a man younger than 30 in good health. Some clones in this sample may be carry-over from other donors' samples. The genes are TRBV28 and TRBJ1-1; maybe TRBD1 (5 bases). Sequencing was done on a sample of memory CD4+ T cells from PBMCs. Subset specified: CD45RA-negative fraction. The CDR3 DNA is TGTGCCAGCAGTTTGGGGCGGGGGAACACTGAAGCTTTCTTT. Its protein product is CASSLGRGNTEAFF.